This T cell receptor beta chain was sequenced during a study of blood T cell repertoires in COVID-19 (dated by TCRdb to the early 2020s). Study-wide context: Samples from collaborators originated in the United States, Italy and Spain and spanned both the acute and convalescent phases of COVID-19. The material from the prospective study consisted of cDNA or gDNA derived from T cells, B-cell-depleted T cells, or PBMCs. The dataset comprised deeply sampled blood TCRbeta repertoires from subjects exposed to, actively infected with, or recovered from COVID-19. The repertoires were made available in a free public database intended to serve as a resource for research on the immune response to SARS-CoV-2. Samples came from the ongoing ImmuneRACE study (first 160 participants) plus 1,254 subjects from 6 global collaborators. A de-identified subject ID, COVID-19 status, age in years and sex were almost always included in the sample metadata. Where available, HLA class I and class II types were taken from metadata supplied by the sample provider and were not determined by assay-based typing. Study-wide findings and limitations: The quantity of clinical and demographic metadata differed by source and by participant and was supplied without curation.

TCRbeta CDR3 regions were amplified from genomic DNA using the immunoSEQ Assay, a bias-controlled multiplex PCR. As for the authors' bioinformatics: The number of nucleated cells in each sample was estimated by amplification of reference gene primers within the assay. To quantify the absolute abundance of each unique TCRbeta CDR3 rearrangement, sequence reads were collapsed and filtered. For each sample, productive Simpson clonality was calculated as the square root of Simpson's diversity index across productive rearrangements. The immuneACCESS repertoire file appears here via TCRdb, limited to in-frame rearrangements. These files lack a portion of the clones; in checked studies, under half of the deficit traces to unresolved V genes, and the cause of the others is not known. Clonal size and the V and J genes are those of that table, whereas D and trimming came from the DNA. The sample has under 350,000 clones on record, about 89% of them singletons. The top ten hold 2.6% of the sample.

In the prospective study, participants were roughly 18 to 100 years old, resided in 20 to 30 geographic areas of the United States, and were enrolled through a virtual design. Cohort assignment in the prospective study relied on participant-reported clinical history from a screening survey and a study questionnaire. For ImmuneRACE Cohort 3, a participant was defined as recovered based on two consecutive negative NP/OP PCR tests, clearance by a healthcare professional, or resolution of symptoms. Mobile phlebotomists in the prospective study collected whole blood, serum and a nasopharyngeal or oropharyngeal swab from every participant. Over an approximately two-month period, participants in the prospective study had the option of providing additional blood draws and questionnaires. Before DNA extraction, prospective study blood samples were shipped either frozen or at room temperature. The germline V and J ends show losses of 5 bases and 3 bases respectively, and no gene match explains 8 bases of the junction. Per the germline V gene, SGHTA is the CDR1 and FQGTGA is the CDR2. The CDR3 contains 16 residues, cysteine and phenylalanine counted. Left in the record is the CDR3 DNA by itself, 48 bases read in frame from the first base.

This clone appeared once. Its antigen is unknown. No base quality values were provided; no much bigger clone lies one nucleotide off. This clonotype was obtained from a woman between 18 and 29 years old who had recovered from COVID-19. The chain is assembled from TRBV7-3 and TRBJ2-1, with 9 bases aligning to TRBD2. Sequencing was performed on PBMCs or T cells enriched from blood (not recorded which). The CDR3: CASSDRTSAYYNEQFF. The DNA sequence is given as TGTGCCAGCAGCGATCGGACTAGCGCCTACTACAATGAGCAGTTCTTC.